This T cell receptor (beta chain) comes out of a study of neurological immune-mediated disorders (dated 2019 in TCRdb). Concerning the study at large: Peripheral blood TCR-beta repertoires from patients with HTLV-I-associated myelopathy (HAM/TSP), patients with multiple sclerosis, and healthy controls were compared in the study using UMI-based sequencing. The roughly 110 TCR-beta libraries included longitudinal samples, technical triplicates and paired sorted CD4+ and CD8+ T-cell subsets alongside PBMC samples. The cohort included approximately 68 subjects: about 15 with HAM/TSP, some 35 with multiple sclerosis, and approximately 20 healthy controls.

The trim is 3 bases for V and 4 bases for J, with a gap of 9 bases between the germline ends. Counted from cysteine to phenylalanine, this CDR3 has 12 amino acids. This entry keeps only the CDR3 DNA: 36 bases, framed from base 1. Taken from the germline V gene, the CDR1 and CDR2 loops are SQVTM and ANQGSEA. The study at large found these results: TCR clonal expansion was highest in HAM/TSP patients and lowest in MS patients, with MS patients falling below even healthy controls. Across subjects, expanded clones never shared an identical CDR3 amino acid sequence, which suggests that the TCR-beta repertoires in every group were private.

This clonotype showed up many times. Its cognate antigen has yet to be identified. Base qualities are not at hand, and no much larger clone is one base apart. Blood bank volunteers in Maryland, USA served as the healthy controls. Libraries from unsorted PBMCs were made from 2 million PBMCs kept in RNAlater at -80 degrees C until RNA extraction. Peripheral blood was subjected to Ficoll-Hypaque density gradient centrifugation to isolate PBMCs, which were then cryopreserved in liquid nitrogen. To synthesize cDNA, template-switch 5'RACE was performed with a primer carrying a 10-nucleotide random unique molecular identifier so that each TCR transcript was tagged. Every sequencing run covered 15-18 subjects and yielded more than 170 million TCR-beta sequences. Total RNA was extracted with the RNeasy kit. Using the KAPA Real-time Library Amplification kit, TCR-beta VDJ regions were amplified with primers for the TCR constant region and the 5'RACE anchor. A first PCR added sample indexes and Illumina adaptors, and a second PCR then raised library yield. After Ampure bead purification, the roughly 650 bp TCR product was size-selected on a 2% E-gel SizeSelection system. Before pooling, library quality was assessed on a Bioanalyzer, concentration was determined with Qubit, and library quantification was performed with the Kapa Library Quantification kit. An Illumina HiSeq 2500 was used to sequence the libraries paired-end at 2 x 150 bp. To increase sequence diversity, roughly 24-32% phiX was spiked into each library pool. As for the authors' bioinformatics: Quality-filtered reads were processed with the UMI-based MiGEC pipeline, and over 75% of raw TCR sequences were removed by the MiGEC pipeline during error correction. IMGT germline references were used for aligning VDJ genes, and each clonotype was defined as a unique CDR3 amino acid sequence together with its V-J genes. Clonal expansion, Shannon diversity and CDR3 relatedness (CalcPairwiseDistances, ClusterSamples) were evaluated with VDJtools, and phylogenetic trees were built with CLCbio workbench. Using coefficient-of-variation modelling across technical triplicates, the study counted a clone as expanded if it had at least 8 unique UMIs. TCRdb trimmed public reads at Q25 via fastp, called clones via MiXCR and kept in-frame beta chains. CDR3 protein duplicates are merged, each entry listing the most common genes and DNA. The V and J calls shown here were made by TCRdb, not taken from the authors' results. The sample table shows about 79,000 distinct CDR3 sequences, and roughly 14% are seen once. Approximately 7.5% of the sample rests with the top ten.

The V and J genes are TRBV29-1 and TRBJ1-1; the D gene identity is not certain. This clonotype was obtained from a woman aged 45-59 years in good health. The sample taken for sequencing was PBMCs. The CDR3 protein: CSVELKATEAFF. At the DNA level, the sequence is TGCAGCGTTGAGTTAAAAGCCACTGAAGCTTTCTTT.